The clone carrying this T cell receptor (beta chain) was counted many times. The CDR3 spans 12 residues. The J segment lost 9 bases and the V segment lost 7 bases, leaving 5 bases of the junction unmatched. The data were obtained in a study of T cells in Graves' hyperthyroidism and ophthalmopathy. There were TCR beta CDR3 regions amplified from RNA transcripts. Using the HTBI primer set, a first-round RT-PCR was run on the TCR CDR3. A single record per CDR3 protein comes from TCRdb applying MiXCR to the multiplex PCR reads. The data hold approximately 610,000 distinct CDR3 sequences, with roughly 15% observed a single time.

Sequencing used blood. The rearrangement joins TRBV12-3 or TRBV12-4 to TRBJ2-2, with TRBD2 identical over 7 bases. The clonotype originates from a woman aged 40 to 50 with Graves' ophthalmopathy. The DNA for the CDR3 is TGTGCCAGCACCACCGGGGGGAGGGAGCTGTTTTTT. Its protein is CASTTGGRELFF.